These T cell receptor beta chains were read from a single sample in a study of blood T cell repertoires in COVID-19. Libraries were prepared by immunoSEQ multiplex PCR; TCRdb keeps only in-frame clonotypes and omits some of them. The table has around 150,000 clones, about four fifths seen once; the top ten hold approximately 9.9%. Sequencing input: peripheral blood. These TCRs come from a man aged 55 to 70 with active or convalescent COVID-19. Both conserved end residues are part of each CDR3. Fields, in order: V gene, J gene, clone size, D gene, CDR3 protein, CDR3 DNA. A D gene is named only where the DNA matches it firmly. Where a row states a size, it is once, few, many or the class of an expanded clone; other rows omit it.

V: TRBV18
J: TRBJ2-6
size: -
D: -
CDR3: CASSPERAGANVLTF
DNA: TGTGCCAGCTCACCAGAACGGGCTGGGGCCAACGTCCTGACTTTC

V: TRBV7-9
J: TRBJ1-1
size: -
D: TRBD1
CDR3: CASSPRQGANTEAFF
DNA: TGTGCCAGCAGCCCGCGACAGGGGGCGAACACTGAAGCTTTCTTT

V: TRBV5-6
J: TRBJ2-3
size: -
D: -
CDR3: CASSLTSTDTQYF
DNA: TGTGCCAGCAGCTTGACTAGCACAGATACGCAGTATTTT

V: TRBV7-2
J: TRBJ1-1
size: -
D: TRBD1
CDR3: CASSVKGAAEAFF
DNA: TGTGCCAGCAGCGTTAAGGGGGCTGCTGAAGCTTTCTTT

V: TRBV5-5
J: TRBJ2-7
size: -
D: -
CDR3: CASSLDRVGYREQYF
DNA: TGTGCCAGCAGCTTGGACAGGGTCGGGTATAGGGAGCAGTACTTC

V: TRBV15
J: TRBJ1-2
size: once
D: TRBD1
CDR3: CATSGDRGRNYGYTF
DNA: TGTGCCACCAGCGGAGACAGGGGCCGGAACTATGGCTACACCTTC

V: TRBV10-3
J: TRBJ2-5
size: once
D: TRBD2
CDR3: CAISEGGLQETQYF
DNA: TGTGCCATCAGTGAGGGGGGACTACAAGAGACCCAGTACTTC

V: TRBV19
J: TRBJ2-5
size: -
D: TRBD1
CDR3: CASSIRGTGVETQYF
DNA: TGTGCCAGTAGTATCCGGGGGACAGGGGTTGAGACCCAGTACTTC

V: TRBV6-5
J: TRBJ1-2
size: few
D: -
CDR3: CASTPRTDSYGYTF
DNA: TGTGCCAGCACTCCCCGGACAGATTCATATGGCTACACCTTC

V: TRBV7-2
J: TRBJ1-1
size: -
D: -
CDR3: CASSLERGGPEAFF
DNA: TGTGCCAGCAGCTTAGAAAGGGGGGGGCCTGAAGCTTTCTTT

V: TRBV13
J: TRBJ1-1
size: -
D: -
CDR3: CASSPGTLNTEAFF
DNA: TGTGCCAGCAGCCCCGGGACACTGAACACTGAAGCTTTCTTT

V: TRBV7-3
J: TRBJ1-2
size: -
D: TRBD1
CDR3: CASSPGTGALSYTF
DNA: TGTGCCAGCAGCCCCGGAACAGGGGCGTTGAGCTACACCTTC

V: TRBV6-5
J: TRBJ2-7
size: few
D: -
CDR3: CASSPDSSYEQYF
DNA: TGTGCCAGCAGTCCAGACAGCTCCTACGAGCAGTACTTC

V: TRBV27
J: TRBJ1-4
size: -
D: TRBD1
CDR3: CASSLDRGNEKLFF
DNA: TGTGCCAGCAGTTTGGACAGGGGTAATGAAAAACTGTTTTTT

V: TRBV6-2/TRBV6-3
J: TRBJ2-5
size: -
D: TRBD1
CDR3: CASSPMTGAVETQYF
DNA: TGTGCCAGCAGTCCGATGACAGGGGCCGTAGAGACCCAGTACTTC

V: TRBV7-6
J: TRBJ1-4
size: -
D: -
CDR3: CASSLESTSGHNEKLFF
DNA: TGTGCCAGCAGCTTAGAGAGTACGTCAGGGCATAATGAAAAACTGTTTTTT

V: TRBV6-6
J: TRBJ1-2
size: -
D: -
CDR3: CASSPQGPGTSMNYGYTF
DNA: TGTGCCAGCAGTCCGCAAGGTCCCGGGACATCTATGAACTATGGCTACACCTTC

V: TRBV5-6
J: TRBJ2-1
size: -
D: -
CDR3: CASSSTARLLLYNEQFF
DNA: TGTGCCAGCAGCAGCACAGCAAGACTACTTCTTTACAATGAGCAGTTCTTC

V: TRBV27
J: TRBJ1-1
size: -
D: TRBD1
CDR3: CASSPGQGKGNTEAFF
DNA: TGTGCCAGCAGCCCGGGACAGGGGAAGGGGAACACTGAAGCTTTCTTT

V: TRBV4-1
J: TRBJ1-1
size: once
D: -
CDR3: CASSLPDRNTEAFF
DNA: TGCGCCAGCAGCCTCCCCGACAGGAACACTGAAGCTTTCTTT

V: TRBV1
J: TRBJ2-1
size: once
D: -
CDR3: CTTRLAGGNEQFF
DNA: TGCACCACCAGGTTAGCGGGGGGCAATGAGCAGTTCTTC

V: TRBV7-9
J: TRBJ1-2
size: -
D: -
CDR3: CASSLGGFEGYTF
DNA: TGTGCCAGCAGCTTAGGAGGGTTTGAAGGCTACACCTTC

V: TRBV2
J: TRBJ2-5
size: -
D: -
CDR3: CASSEALLRTQYF
DNA: TGTGCCAGCAGTGAAGCGCTTCTGCGGACCCAGTACTTC

V: TRBV5-1
J: TRBJ2-7
size: -
D: TRBD1
CDR3: CASSLDRQGDGGRYF
DNA: TGCGCCAGCAGCTTGGATAGACAGGGGGATGGAGGTCGGTACTTC

V: TRBV4-1
J: TRBJ1-3
size: -
D: TRBD1
CDR3: CASSQASGTGTTGNTIYF
DNA: TGCGCCAGCAGCCAAGCCTCCGGGACAGGGACCACTGGAAACACCATATATTTT

V: TRBV5-1
J: TRBJ1-3
size: once
D: TRBD1
CDR3: CASSAGQGSGNTIYF
DNA: TGCGCCAGCAGCGCGGGACAGGGCTCTGGAAACACCATATATTTT

V: TRBV19
J: TRBJ2-1
size: -
D: TRBD2
CDR3: CASSQISGIGNEQFF
DNA: TGTGCCAGTAGTCAAATTAGCGGGATAGGGAATGAGCAGTTCTTC

V: TRBV15
J: TRBJ2-7
size: -
D: TRBD2
CDR3: CATSRGGGTRANEQYF
DNA: TGTGCCACCAGCAGAGGGGGAGGGACTAGAGCTAACGAGCAGTACTTC

V: TRBV6-5
J: TRBJ2-5
size: -
D: TRBD1
CDR3: CASRQGAGETQYF
DNA: TGTGCCAGCAGGCAGGGGGCTGGGGAGACCCAGTACTTC

V: TRBV5-1
J: TRBJ2-5
size: -
D: TRBD2
CDR3: CASSLGSGEETQYF
DNA: TGCGCCAGCAGCTTGGGTAGCGGGGAGGAGACCCAGTACTTC

V: TRBV18
J: TRBJ1-3
size: few
D: -
CDR3: CASSPDSPPSGNTIYF
DNA: TGTGCCAGCTCACCCGACTCTCCTCCCAGTGGAAACACCATATATTTT

V: TRBV6-5
J: TRBJ2-7
size: -
D: TRBD1
CDR3: CASSRGQGHEQYF
DNA: TGTGCCAGCAGTCGGGGACAGGGCCACGAGCAGTACTTC

V: TRBV11-2
J: TRBJ2-2
size: -
D: -
CDR3: CASTPRANTGELFF
DNA: TGTGCCAGCACCCCGCGAGCGAACACCGGGGAGCTGTTTTTT

V: TRBV10-1
J: TRBJ1-1
size: -
D: -
CDR3: CASSESRSGGAEAFF
DNA: TGCGCCAGCAGTGAGTCGCGGTCAGGTGGGGCAGAAGCTTTCTTT

V: TRBV24-1
J: TRBJ1-1
size: few
D: -
CDR3: CATSDLMTLCTILNTEAFF
DNA: TGTGCCACCAGTGATTTGATGACACTTTGCACCATTCTGAACACTGAAGCTTTCTTT

V: TRBV12-5
J: TRBJ2-5
size: -
D: -
CDR3: CASGRSDRETQYF
DNA: TGTGCTAGTGGTCGATCGGACAGAGAGACCCAGTACTTC

V: TRBV19
J: TRBJ2-2
size: -
D: -
CDR3: CASSIGGAKTGELFF
DNA: TGTGCCAGTAGTATTGGGGGGGCAAAAACCGGGGAGCTGTTTTTT

V: TRBV24-1
J: TRBJ1-5
size: -
D: -
CDR3: CATSDASPGQRNQPQHF
DNA: TGTGCCACCAGTGATGCTAGCCCGGGACAACGCAATCAGCCCCAGCATTTT

V: TRBV7-8
J: TRBJ1-2
size: -
D: TRBD1
CDR3: CASSLRDRVSTNYGYTF
DNA: TGTGCCAGCAGCTTGAGGGACAGGGTCAGCACTAACTATGGCTACACCTTT

V: TRBV27
J: TRBJ1-2
size: -
D: -
CDR3: CASSQGTGSDRGYTF
DNA: TGTGCCAGCAGCCAGGGTACAGGGTCGGATCGTGGCTACACCTTC

V: TRBV24-1
J: TRBJ2-1
size: -
D: TRBD2
CDR3: CATSDPSGTSGSTSSYNEQFF
DNA: TGTGCCACCAGTGATCCCTCCGGGACTAGCGGGAGTACGAGCTCCTACAATGAGCAGTTCTTC

V: TRBV7-2
J: TRBJ1-2
size: -
D: TRBD1
CDR3: CASSLALRQGGGYTF
DNA: TGTGCCAGCAGCTTAGCTCTCAGACAGGGTGGCGGCTACACCTTC

V: TRBV5-1
J: TRBJ2-7
size: -
D: TRBD1
CDR3: CASSLAGTGTSYEQYF
DNA: TGCGCCAGCAGCTTGGCCGGGACAGGGACTTCCTACGAGCAGTACTTC

V: TRBV2
J: TRBJ2-3
size: -
D: -
CDR3: CASKGNLGADSQYF
DNA: TGTGCCAGCAAAGGCAACTTAGGGGCAGATTCGCAGTATTTT

V: TRBV7-8
J: TRBJ2-7
size: -
D: -
CDR3: CASSTDRPPYEQYF
DNA: TGTGCCAGCAGCACAGACAGGCCCCCCTACGAGCAGTACTTC

V: TRBV19
J: TRBJ1-5
size: -
D: TRBD1
CDR3: CASSMLGTGNQPQHF
DNA: TGTGCCAGTAGTATGTTGGGGACAGGGAATCAGCCCCAGCATTTT

V: TRBV19
J: TRBJ2-7
size: -
D: -
CDR3: CASSMAEQTYEQYF
DNA: TGTGCCAGTAGTATGGCAGAACAAACCTACGAGCAGTACTTC

V: TRBV19
J: TRBJ2-3
size: -
D: TRBD1
CDR3: CASSHGGQGATDTQYF
DNA: TGTGCCAGTAGTCACGGTGGACAGGGGGCCACAGATACGCAGTATTTT

V: TRBV24-1
J: TRBJ1-3
size: -
D: TRBD1
CDR3: CATSDPPRTGTDTIYF
DNA: TGTGCCACCAGTGACCCACCCCGGACAGGGACCGACACCATATATTTT

V: TRBV19
J: TRBJ1-5
size: -
D: -
CDR3: CASSIMGGGSPSSPQHF
DNA: TGTGCCAGTAGTATAATGGGGGGGGGTTCCCCCTCATCGCCCCAGCATTTT

V: TRBV18
J: TRBJ1-1
size: -
D: -
CDR3: CASSPMAPAGLNTEAFF
DNA: TGTGCCAGCTCACCAATGGCCCCGGCAGGGTTGAACACTGAAGCTTTCTTT

V: TRBV11-3
J: TRBJ1-3
size: -
D: -
CDR3: CASSLDGNSGNTIYF
DNA: TGTGCCAGCAGCCTAGACGGGAACTCTGGAAACACCATATATTTT

V: TRBV3-1/TRBV3-2
J: TRBJ2-5
size: -
D: -
CDR3: CASSQDGSGSGETQYF
DNA: TGTGCCAGCAGCCAAGATGGAAGTGGTTCAGGGGAGACCCAGTACTTC